This is a list of T cell receptor beta chains from one sample in a study of blood T cell repertoires in COVID-19. The table came from immunoSEQ multiplex PCR; TCRdb's copy has only in-frame clones and leaves some out. The sample consists of about 200,000 clones, around 84% of them appearing once. Sequencing was carried out using peripheral blood. These receptors were obtained from a man aged 50-60 years with acute or convalescent COVID-19. Each CDR3 is given with its conserved first and last residue. The D gene is left open where the match is weak. The listing skips clone size in some rows; elsewhere it reads once, few, many or a size class.

v_call	d_call	j_call	clone_size	cdr3_aa	cdr3_nt
TRBV7-9	TRBD1	TRBJ1-1	-	CASSRDRAWTEAFF	TGTGCCAGCAGCCGGGACAGGGCATGGACTGAAGCTTTCTTT
TRBV27	-	TRBJ1-6	-	CASSSSYNSPLHF	TGTGCCAGCAGTTCGTCGTATAATTCACCCCTCCACTTT
TRBV5-5	TRBD1	TRBJ2-7	-	CASSPGTVTAYEQYF	TGTGCCAGCAGCCCAGGGACAGTAACGGCCTACGAGCAGTACTTC
TRBV5-4	TRBD1	TRBJ1-1	-	CASSLAAGGADTEAFF	TGTGCCAGCAGCTTGGCAGCAGGGGGCGCAGACACTGAAGCTTTCTTT
TRBV5-1	-	TRBJ1-1	-	CASSLSRQRNTEAFF	TGCGCCAGCAGCTTGTCACGACAGCGGAACACTGAAGCTTTCTTT
TRBV6-6	TRBD1	TRBJ1-3	-	CASSYAQGSGNTIYF	TGTGCCAGCAGTTACGCACAGGGGTCAGGAAACACCATATATTTT
TRBV4-2	TRBD2	TRBJ2-1	few	CASSQDREDEQFF	TGTGCCAGCAGCCAAGATCGGGAGGATGAGCAGTTCTTC
TRBV9	TRBD2	TRBJ2-3	-	CASSQGGLAGSDTQYF	TGTGCCAGCAGCCAAGGGGGGCTAGCGGGGTCAGATACGCAGTATTTT
TRBV6-5	TRBD2	TRBJ2-1	-	CASSRQRGWGNEQFF	TGTGCCAGCAGTAGGCAGCGGGGGTGGGGCAATGAGCAGTTCTTC
TRBV5-5	-	TRBJ1-2	once	CASSFSQGYGYTF	TGTGCCAGCAGCTTTTCACAGGGCTATGGCTACACCTTC
TRBV29-1	TRBD2	TRBJ2-3	-	CSVDYSGGGGDTQYF	TGCAGCGTTGACTATAGCGGCGGGGGGGGCGATACGCAGTATTTT
TRBV2	-	TRBJ1-5	few	CASSDLSGNQPQHF	TGTGCCAGCAGTGATTTGTCGGGCAATCAGCCCCAGCATTTT
TRBV7-9	-	TRBJ2-1	-	CASSSLQGAKLNEQFF	TGTGCCAGCAGCTCTCTACAGGGAGCTAAGCTGAATGAGCAGTTCTTC
TRBV28	-	TRBJ1-2	-	CATRRESNYGYTF	TGTGCCACCCGCAGGGAAAGCAACTATGGCTACACCTTC
TRBV9	TRBD1	TRBJ1-1	-	CASSVVGTGRRGWMNTEAFF	TGTGCCAGCAGCGTAGTGGGGACAGGGAGACGGGGGTGGATGAACACTGAAGCTTTCTTT
TRBV5-6	-	TRBJ1-1	-	CASSRGSINTEAFF	TGTGCCAGCAGCAGGGGCAGCATCAACACTGAAGCTTTCTTT
TRBV4-1	-	TRBJ1-1	-	CASSQEGGRMNTEAFF	TGCGCCAGCAGCCAAGAGGGGGGGCGGATGAACACTGAAGCTTTCTTT
TRBV5-1	TRBD1	TRBJ1-2	-	CASSRSPGQGAASYGYTF	TGCGCCAGCAGCCGCTCCCCCGGACAGGGGGCGGCAAGCTATGGCTACACCTTC
TRBV19	-	TRBJ2-1	-	CASSVGSLVYNEQFF	TGTGCCAGTAGTGTCGGGTCCTTAGTCTACAATGAGCAGTTCTTC
TRBV3-1/TRBV3-2	TRBD1	TRBJ1-1	-	CASSPPGTGTAEAFF	TGTGCCAGCAGCCCCCCCGGGACAGGGACCGCTGAAGCTTTCTTT
TRBV3-1/TRBV3-2	-	TRBJ1-2	-	CASSQPNYGYTF	TGTGCCAGCAGCCAACCGAACTATGGCTACACCTTC
TRBV27	TRBD2	TRBJ2-2	-	CASSPPGGLAGVGELFF	TGTGCCAGCAGTCCCCCGGGGGGCCTAGCGGGGGTCGGGGAGCTGTTTTTT
TRBV6-1	-	TRBJ2-1	-	CASSSLDFHNEQFF	TGTGCCAGCAGTTCCCTTGACTTCCACAATGAGCAGTTCTTC
TRBV5-6	TRBD1	TRBJ2-4	few	CASSLEDRGYSIAKNIQYF	TGTGCCAGCAGCTTGGAGGACAGGGGGTATAGCATAGCCAAAAACATTCAGTACTTC
TRBV27	-	TRBJ1-4	-	CASSLRASEKLFF	TGTGCCAGCAGTCTCAGGGCTTCGGAAAAACTGTTTTTT
TRBV7-2	TRBD1	TRBJ1-4	-	CASSRDRGENEKLFF	TGTGCCAGCAGCCGGGACAGGGGGGAGAATGAAAAACTGTTTTTT
TRBV25-1	TRBD1	TRBJ2-2	-	CASSLGQGVGGELFF	TGTGCCAGCAGTCTTGGACAGGGGGTTGGCGGGGAGCTGTTTTTT
TRBV18	-	TRBJ2-7	few	CASSPANRAPYEQYF	TGTGCCAGCTCACCGGCGAACAGGGCGCCCTACGAGCAGTACTTC
TRBV11-3	-	TRBJ1-1	once	CASSLTTNTEAFF	TGTGCCAGCAGTCTGACAACGAACACTGAAGCTTTCTTT
TRBV6-5	-	TRBJ2-7	-	CASSSGNYEQYF	TGTGCCAGCAGCTCAGGGAACTACGAGCAGTACTTC
TRBV15	-	TRBJ1-6	-	CATSRDRTANSPLHF	TGTGCCACCAGCAGAGATAGGACAGCAAATTCACCCCTCCACTTT
TRBV12-3/TRBV12-4	-	TRBJ1-1	-	CASTHLRGAEAFF	TGTGCCAGCACCCACCTCCGGGGAGCTGAAGCTTTCTTT
TRBV3-1/TRBV3-2	-	TRBJ2-1	once	CASSQRVGSNEQFF	TGTGCCAGCAGCCAACGGGTAGGGAGCAATGAGCAGTTCTTC
TRBV6-2/TRBV6-3	-	TRBJ1-4	-	CASSSAGVDEKLFF	TGTGCCAGCAGTTCGGCGGGGGTTGATGAAAAACTGTTTTTT
TRBV18	-	TRBJ1-2	-	CASSPPNRLSGYGYTF	TGTGCCAGCTCACCACCGAACAGGCTATCGGGCTATGGCTACACCTTC
TRBV5-4	-	TRBJ2-1	-	CASSFRSIVNEQFF	TGTGCCAGCAGCTTCCGGTCAATAGTAAATGAGCAGTTCTTC
TRBV2	TRBD2	TRBJ2-5	-	CASTGDYFQETQYF	TGTGCCAGCACCGGGGACTACTTCCAAGAGACCCAGTACTTC
TRBV11-3	-	TRBJ2-2	-	CASSLSPQSNTGELFF	TGTGCCAGCAGTCTATCTCCGCAATCGAACACCGGGGAGCTGTTTTTT
TRBV6-5	-	TRBJ2-2	once	CASSYGGGNTGELFF	TGTGCCAGCAGTTACGGGGGAGGGAACACCGGGGAGCTGTTTTTT
TRBV6-1	-	TRBJ2-1	-	CASSEEWSSYNEQFF	TGTGCCAGCAGTGAAGAGTGGAGCTCCTACAATGAGCAGTTCTTC
TRBV11-2	-	TRBJ2-7	many	CASSFSQGDRSYEQYF	TGTGCCAGCAGCTTTAGTCAGGGTGACCGAAGCTACGAGCAGTACTTC
TRBV6-5	-	TRBJ1-2	few	CASSNGQNYGYTF	TGTGCCAGCAGCAACGGACAGAACTATGGCTACACCTTC
TRBV11-3	TRBD1	TRBJ2-3	-	CASSSPRAGQGASSTDTQYF	TGTGCCAGCAGCTCCCCGAGGGCTGGACAGGGGGCTTCTAGCACAGATACGCAGTATTTT